A selection of T cell receptor beta chains follows, all from one sample in a study of Graves' ophthalmopathy and Graves' hyperthyroidism. Each CDR3 protein gets one entry after TCRdb re-called the multiplex PCR reads with MiXCR. The profile shows hundreds of thousands of distinct CDR3 sequences, roughly 20% of them singletons. The sequenced sample was peripheral blood. The receptors stem from a young woman with stable Graves' hyperthyroidism. The CDR3 runs from the conserved cysteine through the conserved F or W. A D gene is named only where the DNA matches it firmly. The size entry is marked missing in some rows and otherwise reads once, few, many or a size class.

D gene	clone size	V gene	J gene	CDR3 protein	CDR3 DNA
.	many	TRBV12-5	TRBJ2-5	CASGLGQATQYF	TGTGCTAGTGGTTTGGGTCAGGCCACCCAGTACTTC
.	many	TRBV7-2	TRBJ2-7	CASTWGDSRSYEQYF	TGTGCCAGCACTTGGGGTGACAGCCGATCCTACGAGCAGTACTTC
TRBD2	many	TRBV6-1	TRBJ2-7	CASSAGTSASYEQYF	TGTGCCAGCAGTGCCGGGACTAGCGCCAGCTACGAGCAGTACTTC
.	few	TRBV2	TRBJ1-1	CASSGQRATEAFF	TGTGCCAGCAGCGGACAGAGGGCCACTGAAGCTTTCTTT
.	many	TRBV6-1	TRBJ1-1	CGSSEVVGLTEAFF	TGTGGCAGCAGTGAAGTAGTGGGGTTGACTGAAGCTTTCTTT
.	.	TRBV12-3/TRBV12-4	TRBJ1-6	CASSSDGRYNSPLHF	TGTGCCAGCAGTTCAGACGGCAGGTATAATTCACCCCTCCACTTT
.	.	TRBV12-3/TRBV12-4	TRBJ2-7	CASSLEVGGLDEQYF	TGTGCCAGCAGTTTAGAGGTCGGGGGTCTCGACGAGCAGTACTTC
.	many	TRBV12-3/TRBV12-4	TRBJ1-1	CASSPRGAMRNTEAFF	TGTGCCAGCAGTCCCCGTGGGGCAATGCGGAACACTGAAGCTTTCTTT
TRBD1	many	TRBV19	TRBJ1-2	CASSPTGARGIHGYTF	TGTGCCAGTAGTCCGACAGGGGCCCGAGGTATCCATGGCTACACCTTC
TRBD1	many	TRBV20-1	TRBJ2-7	CSAQPQGAGYEQYF	TGCAGTGCTCAACCACAGGGGGCGGGATACGAGCAGTACTTC
TRBD1	many	TRBV5-1	TRBJ2-4	CASSTGQALAKNIQYF	TGCGCCAGCAGCACGGGACAGGCGCTAGCCAAAAACATTCAGTACTTC
.	many	TRBV4-2	TRBJ2-2	CASSQARAGELFF	TGTGCCAGCAGCCAAGCGAGGGCCGGGGAGCTGTTTTTT
.	many	TRBV29-1	TRBJ2-5	CSVEEETQYF	TGCAGCGTTGAGGAGGAGACCCAGTACTTC
TRBD2	many	TRBV5-1	TRBJ2-7	CASSQTSGSREQYF	TGCGCCAGCAGCCAGACTAGCGGGAGCCGCGAGCAGTACTTC
TRBD1	many	TRBV20-1	TRBJ2-7	CSARPPGQGNYEQYF	TGCAGTGCTAGACCTCCGGGACAGGGAAACTACGAGCAGTACTTC
.	many	TRBV14	TRBJ2-5	CASSRGSGRQETQYF	TGTGCCAGCAGCCGAGGTTCGGGACGGCAAGAGACCCAGTACTTC
.	many	TRBV7-9	TRBJ2-7	CASTLGTYEQYF	TGTGCCAGCACTCTCGGCACCTACGAGCAGTACTTC
.	few	TRBV12-3/TRBV12-4	TRBJ1-5	CASSLEVRDVQPQHF	TGTGCCAGCAGTTTAGAGGTCCGCGATGTGCAGCCCCAGCATTTT
.	.	TRBV6-1	TRBJ2-7	CASSGLDGRSYEQYF	TGTGCCAGCAGTGGTTTGGACGGCCGCTCCTACGAGCAGTACTTC
.	many	TRBV18	TRBJ2-7	CASSQQGYEQYF	TGTGCCAGCAGTCAACAGGGTTACGAGCAGTACTTC
.	many	TRBV6-2/TRBV6-3	TRBJ2-5	CASSSLTLTQYF	TGTGCCAGCAGTTCACTTACATTGACCCAGTACTTC
.	many	TRBV6-5	TRBJ2-5	CASRRTRVSQETQYF	TGTGCCAGCAGAAGAACCCGGGTCTCTCAAGAGACCCAGTACTTC
TRBD2	.	TRBV12-3/TRBV12-4	TRBJ2-5	CASSFGGRGSEQETQYF	TGTGCCAGCAGCTTTGGAGGGCGGGGGTCCGAACAAGAGACCCAGTACTTC
.	many	TRBV27	TRBJ2-7	CASSFGISYEQYF	TGTGCCAGCAGTTTTGGTATTTCCTACGAGCAGTACTTC
TRBD1	many	TRBV18	TRBJ2-5	CASSRTQGAQETQYF	TGTGCCAGCTCAAGAACACAGGGGGCCCAAGAGACCCAGTACTTC
.	many	TRBV29-1	TRBJ2-7	CSVDSHDSQYF	TGCAGCGTTGATTCCCACGACTCCCAGTACTTC
TRBD1	.	TRBV6-5	TRBJ2-2	CASSLSGTGRTGELFF	TGTGCCAGCAGTTTATCCGGGACAGGGAGGACCGGGGAGCTGTTTTTT
.	many	TRBV7-2	TRBJ1-1	CASSSRTDFNTEAFF	TGTGCCAGCAGCTCCCGGACAGATTTTAACACTGAAGCTTTCTTT
.	many	TRBV12-3/TRBV12-4	TRBJ2-7	CASSSGGGVAYEQYF	TGTGCCAGCAGTTCCGGTGGAGGGGTGGCCTACGAGCAGTACTTC
.	.	TRBV9	TRBJ2-7	CASSFLQAYEQYF	TGTGCCAGCAGTTTCCTGCAGGCCTACGAGCAGTACTTC
.	.	TRBV6-1	TRBJ2-7	CASSEGAEDEQYF	TGTGCCAGCAGTGAGGGGGCGGAGGACGAGCAGTACTTC
.	many	TRBV6-1	TRBJ1-2	CASSDARDINYGYTF	TGTGCCAGCAGTGATGCTAGGGACATTAACTATGGCTACACCTTC
.	few	TRBV7-2	TRBJ2-4	CASSLGVGLAKNIQYF	TGTGCCAGCAGCTTAGGCGTGGGACTAGCCAAAAACATTCAGTACTTC
TRBD2	many	TRBV7-9	TRBJ2-5	CASRSQASGWETQYF	TGTGCCAGCAGATCCCAGGCTAGCGGATGGGAGACCCAGTACTTC
.	many	TRBV27	TRBJ2-5	CASSLSRHGYSETQYF	TGTGCCAGCAGTTTATCCAGACATGGTTATTCAGAGACCCAGTACTTC
.	.	TRBV6-1	TRBJ2-5	CAISESALRETQYF	TGTGCCATCAGTGAGTCGGCACTCAGGGAGACCCAGTACTTC
.	many	TRBV2	TRBJ1-1	CASIRGTSIGGTEAFF	TGTGCCAGCATTCGGGGGACCTCAATTGGGGGTACTGAAGCTTTCTTT
.	many	TRBV10-3	TRBJ2-4	CAISVAAKNIQYF	TGTGCCATCAGTGTGGCAGCTAAAAACATTCAGTACTTC
TRBD2	few	TRBV2	TRBJ2-5	CASSGISGGYPETQYF	TGTGCCAGCAGTGGAATTAGCGGGGGGTATCCAGAGACCCAGTACTTC
.	many	TRBV20-1	TRBJ2-5	CSATEGGTEETQYF	TGCAGTGCAACGGAGGGGGGGACCGAAGAGACCCAGTACTTC
.	many	TRBV7-6	TRBJ2-7	CASSLKGHEQYF	TGTGCCAGCAGCTTGAAGGGGCACGAGCAGTACTTC